Shown below are 24 T cell receptor beta chains from a single sample sequenced in a study of graft-versus-host responses after intestinal transplantation. What these receptors recognize is not known. Measured with immunoSEQ multiplex PCR; TCRdb has only the in-frame clones, and not every one. The sample holds about 26,000 clones, roughly 87% seen once. The sequencing here drew on unstimulated CD4+ T cells sorted from spleen or lymph node cells, taken before intestinal transplant. The receptors shown here come from a human donor who received an intestinal transplant.

This sequence joins TRBV11-3 and TRBJ2-2, with D possibly being TRBD2 (6 bases). CDR1 is SGHNT, CDR2 YENEEA, per germline. Deletions cut 7 bases from V and 4 bases from J, with 16 bases between. This CDR3 spans 15 amino acids. Here the CDR3 reads CASTYGDLITGELFF. DNA for the CDR3: TGTGCCAGCACTTACGGGGACTTAATCACCGGGGAGCTGTTTTTT. Combining the CDR3 with reference TRBV11-3 and TRBJ2-2 gives the whole variable domain EAGVVQSPRYKIIEKKQPVAFWCNPISGHNTLYWYLQNLGQGPELLIRYENEEAVDDSQLPKDRFSAERLKGVDSTLKIQPAELGDSAVYLCASTYGDLITGELFFGEGSRLTVL.

The rearrangement joins TRBV9 to TRBJ1-2; TRBD1 might be the D (6 bases). The CDR3 runs 12 residues. Germline V gene sequence: CDR1 SGDLS, CDR2 YYNGEE. The V and J ends lost 4 bases and 4 bases respectively, with 8 bases between them. The DNA of the CDR3 is TGTGCCAGCAGCCAGGACAGCTATGGCTACACCTTC. As protein: CASSQDSYGYTF.

V is TRBV18 and J is TRBJ2-5; D unresolved. The CDR3 extends over 13 amino acids. V was pared by 2 bases and J by 2 bases, with 6 bases between. The germline V gene encodes CDR1 KGHSH and CDR2 LQKENI. DNA for the CDR3: TGTGCCAGCTCACCATCTAGGCAAGAGACCCAGTACTTC. It specifies CASSPSRQETQYF.

This clone was observed a few times. The rearrangement uses TRBV5-6 and TRBJ2-7; 8 bases fit TRBD1. The V gene's germline CDR1 is SGHDT and CDR2 YYEEEE. With 2 bases clipped from V and 7 bases from J, the junction kept 11 bases outside the gene matches. The CDR3 length is 15 residues. CDR3 in amino acids: CASSLAGGPTGEQYF. The CDR3 DNA follows: TGTGCCAGCAGCTTAGCAGGGGGCCCTACAGGGGAGCAGTACTTC.

The V and J genes are TRBV9 and TRBJ1-4, with 8 bases lining up with TRBD1. CDR1 SGDLS and CDR2 YYNGEE come from the germline V gene. The junction had 11 bases not matched to a gene; V was cut back by 3 bases and J by 7 bases. This CDR3 is built from 16 residues. In DNA, the CDR3 is TGTGCCAGCAGCGCACTTTCAGGGACAGGTAGTGAAAAACTGTTTTTT. Translation gives CASSALSGTGSEKLFF.

The gene calls are TRBV30 and TRBJ2-5; possibly TRBD2 for D (6 bases). Per the germline V gene, CDR1 is GTSNPN and CDR2 is SVGIG (reference sequence). CDR3 length: 16 amino acids. With 1 base removed from V and 4 bases from J, the gap between germline ends came to 19 bases. DNA for the CDR3: TGTGCCTGGAGTGGGCGAGGGCGGAGGGGAGGAGAGACCCAGTACTTC. Translated: CAWSGRGRRGGETQYF. Based on the CDR3 plus reference TRBV30 and TRBJ2-5, the full variable domain is SQTIHQWPATLVQPVGSPLSLECTVEGTSNPNLYWYRQAAGRGLQLLFYSVGIGQISSEVPQNLSASRPQDRQFILSSKKLLLSDSGFYLCAWSGRGRRGGETQYFGPGTRLLVL.

V and J are TRBV19 and TRBJ1-4; 7 bases are shared with TRBD1. CDR3 length: 14 residues. V was clipped by 7 bases and J by 10 bases; unmatched bases: 12. Germline CDR1 LNHDA, CDR2 SQIVND (reference sequence). DNA of the CDR3: TGTGCCAGTACGGTCACAGGGGAGATCGGAAAACTGTTTTTT. Translating gives CASTVTGEIGKLFF.

The V gene is TRBV14, the J gene TRBJ1-1; D is ambiguous. Germline V gives CDR1 SGHDN, CDR2 FVKESK. V shed 4 bases and J shed 1 base, with 10 bases lying between them. The CDR3 loop spans 14 amino acids. CDR3: CASSPRRGNTEAFF. CDR3 in DNA: TGTGCCAGCAGCCCTCGGCGGGGGAACACTGAAGCTTTCTTT.

Judged by abundance, this clone is medium-sized (0.01 to 0.1%). This chain connects TRBV7-9 to TRBJ1-2; the D gene is possibly TRBD1 (5 bases). Germline CDR1 and CDR2: SEHNR and FQNEAQ (reference sequence). The CDR3 is 15 residues long. V was shortened by 3 bases and J by 0 bases, with 11 bases between the two germline ends. CDR3 nucleotides: TGTGCCAGCAGCTTCGGCAGGGAAGCTAACTATGGCTACACCTTC. Protein: CASSFGREANYGYTF.

The chain uses TRBV6-5 and TRBJ1-1; unclear D gene. V gave up 2 bases and J gave up 1 base, with 5 bases separating them. The CDR3 runs 13 residues. CDR1 is MNHEY and CDR2 is SVGAGI in the germline V gene. Written as DNA, the CDR3 is TGTGCCAGCAGTTACGAGGGGAACACTGAAGCTTTCTTT. This translates into CASSYEGNTEAFF.

This chain joins TRBV19 and TRBJ2-2; D unresolved. Per germline, CDR1 LNHDA and CDR2 SQIVND (reference sequence). The CDR3 covers 15 residues. Trimming stripped 5 bases from V and 0 bases from J, with 10 bases between. The CDR3 region is CASSARHSNTGELFF. CDR3 bases: TGTGCCAGTAGTGCTCGACATTCGAACACCGGGGAGCTGTTTTTT.

This clone came up once. The chain uses TRBV18 and TRBJ2-7; D not resolved. Germline V gene data show CDR1 as KGHSH and CDR2 as LQKENI. This CDR3 has 13 residues. Trimming left V 8 bases short and J 1 base short, with 12 bases between. CDR3 DNA sequence: TGTGCCAGCGCGGATGGGTCATCCTACGAGCAGTACTTC. This encodes CASADGSSYEQYF.

J is TRBJ2-7 and V is TRBV6-5; 7 bases align to TRBD1. CDR1 MNHEY and CDR2 SVGAGI come from the germline V gene. The CDR3 sequence is 14 residues long. The J segment lost 3 bases and the V segment lost 5 bases, leaving 7 bases of the junction unmatched. CDR3 amino acids: CASSIPGQSYEQYF. As DNA, the CDR3 is TGTGCCAGCAGTATTCCGGGACAGAGCTACGAGCAGTACTTC.

The chain couples TRBV10-1 to TRBJ2-7, with D possibly being TRBD1 or TRBD2 (5 bases each). CDR1 is WNHNN, CDR2 SYGVQD, per germline (reference sequence). CDR3 length: 14 residues. V was clipped by 4 bases and J by 7 bases, with 17 bases between them. In DNA form, the CDR3 reads TGCGCCAGCAGTGGGGACGCCAAACCTAATGAGCAGTACTTC. Translated: CASSGDAKPNEQYF.

This clone was detected only once. The rearrangement links TRBV21-1 to TRBJ2-5. TRBV21-1 is listed as a pseudogene. CDR3 length: 16 residues. The CDR3 loop reads CASSKGRGTRQETQYF. CDR3 bases: TGTGCCAGCAGCAAAGGGAGGGGGACAAGGCAAGAGACCCAGTACTTC.

The chain couples TRBV28 to TRBJ2-5; maybe TRBD2 (7 bases). The end of the DNA aligns better with TRBJ2-7, so the J call may be wrong. Germline assignment: CDR1 MDHEN and CDR2 SYDVKM. The CDR3 contains 14 residues. The CDR3 DNA reads as TGTGCCAGCAGTTTAAGGGGGGGCCCCTACGAGCAGTACTTC. Its protein product is CASSLRGGPYEQYF.

The chain recombines TRBV28 with TRBJ2-7, with D uncertain. Germline CDR1 and CDR2: MDHEN and SYDVKM. V shed 4 bases and J shed 3 bases, with 7 bases lying between them. The CDR3 extends over 12 amino acids. The chain's CDR3 is CASSSTFYEQYF. In DNA, the CDR3 is TGTGCCAGCAGTTCGACGTTCTACGAGCAGTACTTC.

This clone was found once. A clone one base away is much larger, so this may be a read error. The chain joins TRBV30 to TRBJ2-1; 15 bases map to TRBD2. After removal of 3 bases from V and 9 bases from J, the junction contained 6 bases not matched to a gene. Germline V lookup: CDR1 GTSNPN, CDR2 SVGIG (reference sequence). The CDR3 has 15 residues. CDR3 residues: CAWRSRGLAGGEQFF. For the CDR3, the DNA is TGTGCCTGGAGATCGAGGGGACTAGCGGGAGGTGAGCAGTTCTTC.

The chain recombines TRBV5-8 with TRBJ2-1; 9 bases align to TRBD2. Germline lookup yields CDR1 SGHTS and CDR2 YDEGEE. The CDR3 totals 19 residues. With V trimmed by 0 bases and J by 2 bases, 12 bases remained unmatched. The CDR3 nucleotides are TGTGCCAGCAGCTTGGCTTTGGTGGAAGCGGGAGGTACCTACAATGAGCAGTTCTTC. Residues: CASSLALVEAGGTYNEQFF. Complete variable domain (other parts from reference TRBV5-8 and TRBJ2-1): EAGVTQSPTHLIKTRGQQATLRCSPISGHTSVYWYQQALGLGLQFLLWYDEGEERNRGNFPPRFSGRQFPNYSSELNVNALELEDSALYLCASSLALVEAGGTYNEQFFGPGTRLTVL.

J is TRBJ2-7 and V is TRBV20-1; D is unresolved. This CDR3 spans 11 amino acids. Germline V gene lookup returns CDR1 DFQATT and CDR2 SNEGSKA (reference sequence). V lost 1 base and J 3 bases, leaving 4 bases between the germline ends. In DNA, the CDR3 is TGCAGTGCTAGAGTAGGCTACGAGCAGTACTTC. It is translated as CSARVGYEQYF.

The V gene is TRBV6-1, the J gene TRBJ2-3; D gene unclear. V gave up 5 bases and J gave up 6 bases, with 12 bases separating them. CDR3 size: 13 residues. Germline loops: CDR1 MNHNS, CDR2 SASEGT. The CDR3 loop reads CASSPPRVDTQYF. In DNA, the CDR3 is TGTGCCAGCAGTCCCCCAAGGGTTGATACGCAGTATTTT.

This chain's CDR3 is CASSESIGTGPEKLFF. DNA for the CDR3: TGCGCCAGCAGTGAGTCGATAGGGACAGGGCCTGAAAAACTGTTTTTT. The J gene is TRBJ1-4, the V gene TRBV10-2, with TRBD1 matching 9 bases. The V gene's germline CDR1 is WSHSY and CDR2 SAAADI. The CDR3 sequence is 16 residues long. Germline trimming cut 0 bases from V and 7 bases from J; bases unmatched to any gene: 6.

V is TRBV28 and J is TRBJ2-1; 7 bases map to TRBD2. The CDR3 has 18 residues. V was pared by 3 bases and J by 0 bases, with 11 bases of the junction left unmatched. The germline V gene encodes CDR1 MDHEN and CDR2 SYDVKM. This chain's CDR3 is CASSLRLASGTSYNEQFF. In nucleotides, the CDR3 is TGTGCCAGCAGTTTGAGGCTGGCCAGCGGGACCTCCTACAATGAGCAGTTCTTC. Using reference TRBV28 and TRBJ2-1 for the parts outside the CDR3, the full variable domain is DVKVTQSSRYLVKRTGEKVFLECVQDMDHENMFWYRQDPGLGLRLIYFSYDVKMKEKGDIPEGYSVSREKKERFSLILESASTNQTSMYLCASSLRLASGTSYNEQFFGPGTRLTVL.

The chain joins TRBV7-9 to TRBJ2-3; 7 bases are shared with TRBD2. In germline, CDR1 is SEHNR, CDR2 FQNEAQ (reference sequence). With V trimmed by 2 bases and J by 0 bases, 8 bases remained unmatched. The CDR3 runs to 17 residues. For the CDR3, the DNA is TGTGCCAGCAGCTTATCTGCGGGGGACTTAAGCACAGATACGCAGTATTTT. This sequence encodes CASSLSAGDLSTDTQYF.